This T cell receptor (beta chain) was recorded in a study of cytomegalovirus exposure and HLA in healthy donors. Study-wide results and limits: Altogether, about 160 TCR beta chains were recorded as cytomegalovirus-associated. A few CMV-associated chains proved CMV antigen-specific in vitro.

The donors were members of the roughly 120-subject validation cohort (separate from the approximately 670-subject first cohort). In germline, CDR1 is GTSNPN, CDR2 SVGIG (reference sequence). The CDR3 covers 10 residues. Points on this clone: Its target is unknown.

Profiled with immunoSEQ multiplex PCR; TCRdb holds only in-frame clones, not every one. The sample records approximately 120,000 clones, just under 95% being singletons. The chain employs TRBV30 and TRBJ1-2, with D perhaps matching TRBD1 (6 bases). The clonotype originates from a woman aged 18-29 years in good health and CMV-seronegative. The sequencing sample was made of PBMCs. The CDR3 loop reads CAGQSYGYTF. In nucleotides, the CDR3 is TGTGCTGGACAGTCCTATGGCTACACCTTC.